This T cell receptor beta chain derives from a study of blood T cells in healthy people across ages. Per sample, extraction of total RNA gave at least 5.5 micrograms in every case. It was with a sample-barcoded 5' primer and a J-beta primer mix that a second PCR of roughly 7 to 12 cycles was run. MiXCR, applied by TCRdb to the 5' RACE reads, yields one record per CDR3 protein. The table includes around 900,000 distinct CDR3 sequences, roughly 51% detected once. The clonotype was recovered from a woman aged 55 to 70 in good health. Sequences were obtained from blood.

In DNA form, the CDR3 reads TGTGCCAGCAGCAAAGAGGGGCTAGCGGTGTACAATGAGCAGTTCTTC. This sequence encodes CASSKEGLAVYNEQFF. The rearrangement joins TRBV21-1 to TRBJ2-1; TRBD2, the D gene given by the table, was not confirmed from the DNA. TRBV21-1 counts as a pseudogene. The CDR3 runs 16 residues.